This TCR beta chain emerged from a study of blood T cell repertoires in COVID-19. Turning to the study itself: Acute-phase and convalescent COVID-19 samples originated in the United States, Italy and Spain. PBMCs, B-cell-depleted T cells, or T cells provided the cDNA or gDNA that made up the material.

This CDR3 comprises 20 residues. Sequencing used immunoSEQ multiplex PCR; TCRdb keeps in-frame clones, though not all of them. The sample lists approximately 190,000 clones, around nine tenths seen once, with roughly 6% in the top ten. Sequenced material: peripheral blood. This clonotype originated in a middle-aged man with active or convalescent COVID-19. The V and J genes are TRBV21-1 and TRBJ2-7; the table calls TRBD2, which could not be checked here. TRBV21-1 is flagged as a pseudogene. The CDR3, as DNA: TGTGCCAGCAGCAAAGCTAGGAGGGGGGGGACTAGCGGTGAGACCTACGAGCAGTACTTC. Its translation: CASSKARRGGTSGETYEQYF.